This T cell receptor (beta chain) derives from a study of OX40 agonist ivuxolimab in advanced cancers. TCRdb's copy holds only in-frame clones and misses some; the assay was immunoSEQ multiplex PCR. Seen here are 18,000 or so clones, about 80% observed once, and the top ten hold 10% to 15%. Sequenced material: CD4+ or CD8+ T cells sorted from blood, taken in a trial of the OX40 agonist ivuxolimab. This clonotype originated in an adult with an advanced solid tumor such as melanoma, head and neck, liver or kidney cancer.

In DNA form, the CDR3 reads TGTGCCAGCAGCCTGTTAAACTACAATGAGCAGTTCTTC. Its translation: CASSLLNYNEQFF. The V gene is TRBV5-8, the J gene TRBJ2-1, with D hard to call. Looked up from germline, CDR1 is SGHTS and CDR2 is YDEGEE. With 4 bases removed from V and 3 bases from J, the gap between germline ends came to 8 bases. The CDR3 loop spans 13 amino acids. Using reference TRBV5-8 and TRBJ2-1 for the parts outside the CDR3, the full variable domain is EAGVTQSPTHLIKTRGQQATLRCSPISGHTSVYWYQQALGLGLQFLLWYDEGEERNRGNFPPRFSGRQFPNYSSELNVNALELEDSALYLCASSLLNYNEQFFGPGTRLTVL.